These 10 T cell receptor beta chains were all obtained from the same sample, sequenced in a study of OX40 agonist ivuxolimab in advanced cancers. This table comes from immunoSEQ multiplex PCR, and its TCRdb copy is limited to in-frame clones, with some not included. The table records roughly 81,000 clones, over 75% of them present only once. This specimen was CD4+ or CD8+ T cells sorted from blood, taken in a trial of the OX40 agonist ivuxolimab. The receptors derive from an adult with an advanced solid tumor such as melanoma, head and neck, liver or kidney cancer.

This clone was seen a single time. The V gene is TRBV6-5, the J gene TRBJ1-2; 9 nucleotides line up with TRBD1. Germline V gives CDR1 MNHEY, CDR2 SVGAGI. The CDR3 covers 14 residues. J gave up 5 bases and V 4 bases, and 5 bases lay outside the gene matches. The CDR3 reads CASSWDRDVYGYTF. In DNA form, the CDR3 reads TGTGCCAGCAGTTGGGACAGGGACGTGTATGGCTACACCTTC.

In its sample, this clone was seen a few times. This chain links TRBV7-9 with TRBJ1-2, with a tentative D call TRBD1 (6 bases). The CDR3 length is 13 residues. Germline V CDR1 and CDR2: SEHNR, FQNEAQ (reference sequence). V lost 5 bases to trimming and J lost 1 base, with 8 bases between them. The DNA for the CDR3 is TGTGCCAGCAGCCTGGACAGTAACTATGGCTACACCTTC. Translation: CASSLDSNYGYTF.

The chain carries TRBV5-8 and TRBJ2-5; TRBD1 matches 7 bases. The ends lost 2 bases at V and 3 bases at J; junction bases unmatched: 4. The germline V gene has CDR1 SGHTS and CDR2 YDEGEE. CDR3 size: 14 residues. The CDR3 DNA is TGTGCCAGCAGCTTTCAGGGACAGAAAGAGACCCAGTACTTC. Protein product: CASSFQGQKETQYF. The entire variable domain, with the rest obtained from reference TRBV5-8 and TRBJ2-5, is as follows: EAGVTQSPTHLIKTRGQQATLRCSPISGHTSVYWYQQALGLGLQFLLWYDEGEERNRGNFPPRFSGRQFPNYSSELNVNALELEDSALYLCASSFQGQKETQYFGPGTRLLVL.

This clone was detected only a few times. This chain joins TRBV10-2 and TRBJ1-2; possibly TRBD1 for D (5 bases). The CDR3 has 12 amino acids. V lost 6 bases, J lost 4 bases, and 9 bases lay in between. Germline V gene data show CDR1 as WSHSY and CDR2 as SAAADI. CDR3 bases: TGCGCCAGCAGAACAGACAGCTATGGCTACACCTTC. It yields the protein CASRTDSYGYTF.

The rearrangement links TRBV5-4 to TRBJ1-1, with D perhaps TRBD1 (6 bases). Germline lookup yields CDR1 SGHNT and CDR2 YYREEE (reference sequence). Trimming shortened V by 1 base and J by 8 bases, and 27 bases separated the two germline ends. CDR3 size: 18 residues. CDR3 amino acids: CASSLTFAQGGGRMEAFF. As DNA, the CDR3 is TGTGCCAGCAGCTTGACTTTCGCGCAGGGAGGGGGTAGAATGGAAGCTTTCTTT. Full variable domain (rest looked up from reference TRBV5-4 and TRBJ1-1): ETGVTQSPTHLIKTRGQQVTLRCSSQSGHNTVSWYQQALGQGPQFIFQYYREEENGRGNFPPRFSGLQFPNYSSELNVNALELDDSALYLCASSLTFAQGGGRMEAFFGQGTRLTVV.

The chain joins TRBV4-1 to TRBJ2-7; no reliable D call. This CDR3 is built from 16 residues. V gave up 1 base and J gave up 0 bases, with 13 bases separating them. The germline V gene has CDR1 MGHRA and CDR2 YSYEKL. The CDR3 reads CASSQVSWGISYEQYF. The CDR3 DNA sequence: TGCGCCAGCAGCCAAGTGAGTTGGGGTATCTCCTACGAGCAGTACTTC.

J is TRBJ2-7 and V is TRBV7-9, with 12 positions matching TRBD2. The CDR3 loop spans 15 amino acids. Unmatched junction bases numbered 6, after V lost 5 bases and J lost 4 bases. Germline V gene lookup returns CDR1 SEHNR and CDR2 FQNEAQ (reference sequence). The CDR3 nucleotides read TGTGCCAGCAGCGGGCCCGGGACTAGCGGGTACGAGCAGTACTTC. Its protein is CASSGPGTSGYEQYF.

The rearrangement joins TRBV7-2 to TRBJ1-3, with D uncertain. CDR1 is SGHTA and CDR2 is FQGNSA in the germline V gene. This CDR3 comprises 16 residues. V lost 1 base and J 0 bases, leaving 10 bases between the germline ends. This CDR3 is CASSLVLGNSGNTIYF. The CDR3 DNA reads TGTGCCAGCAGCTTAGTACTGGGGAACTCTGGAAACACCATATATTTT.

J is TRBJ1-2 and V is TRBV6-7; TRBD1 might be the D (5 bases). TRBV6-7 is treated as an ORF (open reading frame) with a function not yet certain. This CDR3 is 9 amino acids long. CDR3 sequence: CDGGGGYTF. The CDR3 DNA reads as TGTGATGGCGGGGGAGGCTACACCTTC.

V gene TRBV4-3 combines with J gene TRBJ1-4; TRBD1 aligns across 7 bases. CDR1 is LGHNA, CDR2 YSLEER, per germline. The CDR3 sequence is 16 residues long. Germline trimming cut 3 bases from V and 6 bases from J; bases unmatched to any gene: 10. The CDR3 nucleotides are TGCGCCAGCAGCCAGACATCCGGGACAGTTGATGAAAAACTGTTTTTT. Translating it yields CASSQTSGTVDEKLFF.